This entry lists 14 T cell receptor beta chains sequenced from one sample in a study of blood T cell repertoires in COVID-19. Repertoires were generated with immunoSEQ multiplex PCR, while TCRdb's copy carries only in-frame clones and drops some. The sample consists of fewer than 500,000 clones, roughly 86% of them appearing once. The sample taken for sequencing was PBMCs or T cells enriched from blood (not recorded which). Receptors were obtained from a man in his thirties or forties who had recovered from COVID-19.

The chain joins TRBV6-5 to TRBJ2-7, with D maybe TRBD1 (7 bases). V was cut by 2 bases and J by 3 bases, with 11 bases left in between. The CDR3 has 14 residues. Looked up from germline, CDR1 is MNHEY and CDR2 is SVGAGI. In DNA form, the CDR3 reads TGTGCCAGCAGTTACGGAGGGACAGACTACGAGCAGTACTTC. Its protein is CASSYGGTDYEQYF.

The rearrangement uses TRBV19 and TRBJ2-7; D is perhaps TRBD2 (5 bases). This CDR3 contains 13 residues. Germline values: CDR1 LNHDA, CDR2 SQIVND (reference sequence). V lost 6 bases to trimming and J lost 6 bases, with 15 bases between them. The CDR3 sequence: CASSRGTSGEQYF. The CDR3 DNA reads TGTGCCAGTAGCCGGGGAACCTCCGGCGAGCAGTACTTC.

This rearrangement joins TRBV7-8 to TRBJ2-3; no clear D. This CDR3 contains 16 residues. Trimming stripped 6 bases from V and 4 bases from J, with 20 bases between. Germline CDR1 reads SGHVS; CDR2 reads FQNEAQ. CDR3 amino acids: CASRSSLITPADTQYF. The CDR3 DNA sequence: TGTGCCAGCAGGTCATCGCTGATCACCCCAGCAGATACGCAGTATTTT.

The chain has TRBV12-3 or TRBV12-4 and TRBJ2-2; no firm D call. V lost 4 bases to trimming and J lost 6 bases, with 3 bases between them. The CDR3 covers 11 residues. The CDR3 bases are TGTGCCAGCAGTTCGTCCGGGGAGCTGTTTTTT. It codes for CASSSSGELFF.

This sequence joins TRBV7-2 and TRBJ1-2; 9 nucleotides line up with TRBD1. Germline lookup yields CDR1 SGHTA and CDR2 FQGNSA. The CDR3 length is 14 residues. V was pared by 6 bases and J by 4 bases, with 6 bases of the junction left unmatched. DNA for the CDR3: TGTGCCAGCAGGCCGACAGGGGGAAGCTATGGCTACACCTTC. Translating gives CASRPTGGSYGYTF.

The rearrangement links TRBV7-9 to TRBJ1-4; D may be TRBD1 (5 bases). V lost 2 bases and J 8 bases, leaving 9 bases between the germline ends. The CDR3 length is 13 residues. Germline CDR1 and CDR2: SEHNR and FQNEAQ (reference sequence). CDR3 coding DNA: TGTGCCAGCAGCTTACGGGGGGAAGAAAAACTGTTTTTT. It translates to CASSLRGEEKLFF.

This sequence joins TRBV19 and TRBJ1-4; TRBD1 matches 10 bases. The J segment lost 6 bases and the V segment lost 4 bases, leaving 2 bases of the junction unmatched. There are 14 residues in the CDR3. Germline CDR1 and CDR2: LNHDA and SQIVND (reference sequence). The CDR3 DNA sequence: TGTGCCAGTAGTACCGGGACAGGGGATGAAAAACTGTTTTTT. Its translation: CASSTGTGDEKLFF.

CDR3 amino acids: CSASQGANVLTF. The CDR3 DNA reads TGCAGCGCGTCACAAGGGGCCAACGTCCTGACTTTC. The chain is built from TRBV29-1 and TRBJ2-6, with no clear D. Germline CDR1 reads SQVTM; CDR2 reads ANQGSEA. Between the trimmed V and J ends, which lost 7 bases and 4 bases, there was a span of 8 bases. This CDR3 is 12 amino acids long.

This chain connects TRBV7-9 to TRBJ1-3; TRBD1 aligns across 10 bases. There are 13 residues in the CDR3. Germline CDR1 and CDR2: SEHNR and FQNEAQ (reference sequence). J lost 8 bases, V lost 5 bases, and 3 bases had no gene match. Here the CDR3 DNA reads TGTGCCAGCAGCCGACAGGGGGCGGACACCATATATTTT. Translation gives CASSRQGADTIYF.

CDR3 sequence reads: CAWSARGLGSPLHF. As DNA, the CDR3 is TGTGCCTGGAGTGCCAGGGGTCTAGGCTCACCCCTCCACTTT. V is TRBV30 and J is TRBJ1-6; weak D call: TRBD1 (6 bases). The CDR3 has 14 amino acids. Germline CDR1 is GTSNPN and CDR2 is SVGIG (reference sequence). V was shortened by 1 base and J by 10 bases, with 14 bases between the two germline ends.

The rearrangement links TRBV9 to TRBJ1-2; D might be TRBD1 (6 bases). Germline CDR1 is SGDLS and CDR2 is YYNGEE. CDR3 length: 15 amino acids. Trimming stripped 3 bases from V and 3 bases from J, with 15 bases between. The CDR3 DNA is TGTGCCAGCAGCGGAACAGGGTTTCAAGACTATGGCTACACCTTC. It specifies CASSGTGFQDYGYTF.

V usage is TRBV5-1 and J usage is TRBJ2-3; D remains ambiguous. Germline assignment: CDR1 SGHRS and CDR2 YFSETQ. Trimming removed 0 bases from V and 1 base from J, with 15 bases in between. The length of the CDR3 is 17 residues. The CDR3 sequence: CASSLGSSSSGTDTQYF. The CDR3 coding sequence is TGCGCCAGCAGCTTGGGGTCGAGTAGCTCGGGCACAGATACGCAGTATTTT.

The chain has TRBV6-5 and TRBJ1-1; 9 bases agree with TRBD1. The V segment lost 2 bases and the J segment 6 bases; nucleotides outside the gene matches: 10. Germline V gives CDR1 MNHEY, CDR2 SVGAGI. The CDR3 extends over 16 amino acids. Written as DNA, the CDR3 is TGTGCCAGCAGTTACACCGGGACAGGGAAGAAGGCTGAAGCTTTCTTT. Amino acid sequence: CASSYTGTGKKAEAFF.

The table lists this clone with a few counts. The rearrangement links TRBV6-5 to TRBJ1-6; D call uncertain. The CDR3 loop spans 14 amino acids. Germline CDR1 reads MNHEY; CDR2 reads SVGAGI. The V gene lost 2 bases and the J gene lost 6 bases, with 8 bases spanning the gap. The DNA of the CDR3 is TGTGCCAGCAGTTACGGGCCAGTTAATTCACCCCTCCACTTT. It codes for CASSYGPVNSPLHF.